The 25 T cell receptor beta chains presented below share a single source sample, sequenced in a study of T cell repertoires in cytomegalovirus infection (dated 2019 in TCRdb). The run used an Illumina HiSeq 1500. TCRdb reran the public reads through fastp at Q25 and MiXCR, keeping productive beta chains. CDR3 protein duplicates are merged, each entry listing the most common genes and DNA. This sample lists almost 500,000 distinct CDR3 sequences; over 9% were detected once. The ten most abundant clones make up around 9.6% of the sample. The sample taken for sequencing was PBMCs. The receptors were sampled from a human donor in good health (CMV status not recorded). Some clones in this sample may be carry-over from other donors' samples.

There are a few counts of this clonotype. V is TRBV5-6 and J is TRBJ2-3; D unclear. Germline V lookup: CDR1 SGHDT, CDR2 YYEEEE. This CDR3 spans 15 amino acids. The germline V and J ends were trimmed by 3 bases and 2 bases, with 13 bases remaining between them. CDR3 bases: TGTGCCAGCAGCTCGATCCTAGAAGTCACAGATACGCAGTATTTT. Translated, it gives CASSSILEVTDTQYF.

This clonotype was observed a handful of times. The rearrangement links TRBV28 to TRBJ1-2; D gene unclear. Germline values: CDR1 MDHEN, CDR2 SYDVKM. The CDR3 is made up of 11 amino acids. V was cut by 10 bases and J by 5 bases, with 11 bases left in between. CDR3 DNA: TGTGCCACCTCCCTCTCTTATGGCTACACCTTC. It translates to CATSLSYGYTF.

This clonotype was seen repeatedly, ten times or more. This rearrangement joins TRBV7-2 to TRBJ2-7; D possibly corresponds to TRBD2 (5 bases). Germline CDR1 SGHTA, CDR2 FQGNSA. Trimming removed 0 bases from V and 5 bases from J, with 11 bases in between. The length of the CDR3 is 14 residues. CDR3 sequence (DNA): TGTGCCAGCAGCTTAGCCGAGGGCGTCCACGAGCAGTACTTC. This encodes CASSLAEGVHEQYF.

This clonotype was observed at least ten times. The V gene is TRBV7-9, the J gene TRBJ2-7, with D unclear. There are 14 residues in the CDR3. Looked up from germline, CDR1 is SEHNR and CDR2 is FQNEAQ (reference sequence). V lost 0 bases to trimming and J lost 3 bases, with 9 bases between them. The CDR3 DNA reads as TGTGCCAGCAGCTTAGCGCACATCGACTACGAGCAGTACTTC. This codes for CASSLAHIDYEQYF.

This clonotype has a count of ten or more. The V and J genes are TRBV2 and TRBJ2-2; a weak D match, TRBD1 (5 bases). V was trimmed by 5 bases and J by 2 bases, leaving 15 bases between them. This CDR3 is 16 amino acids long. Germline CDR1 is SNHLY and CDR2 is FYNNEI. The CDR3 sequence: CASSPWGSLNTGELFF. The CDR3 region has the DNA TGTGCCAGCAGTCCCTGGGGCAGCTTAAACACCGGGGAGCTGTTTTTT.

Many counts were recorded for this clonotype. V and J are TRBV7-3 and TRBJ1-1; D unclear. CDR3 length: 13 residues. From germline, CDR1 is SGHTA and CDR2 FQGTGA. V was trimmed by 5 bases and J by 0 bases, leaving 7 bases between them. CDR3 in DNA: TGTGCCAGCAGCGTTCAAATGAACACTGAAGCTTTCTTT. Encoded protein: CASSVQMNTEAFF.

This clonotype was picked up many times. The chain combines TRBV7-9 with TRBJ2-1; TRBD2 matches 13 bases. Germline V gene sequence: CDR1 SEHNR, CDR2 FQNEAQ (reference sequence). CDR3 size: 18 residues. V lost 5 bases, J lost 4 bases, and 11 bases stayed unmatched. CDR3 in amino acids: CASSPGPRLAGGYNEQFF. CDR3 bases: TGTGCCAGCAGCCCCGGCCCGCGACTAGCGGGAGGATACAATGAGCAGTTCTTC.

This clonotype was recorded many times. J is TRBJ1-1 and V is TRBV9; tentatively, D is TRBD1 (6 bases). Per germline, CDR1 SGDLS and CDR2 YYNGEE. The CDR3 extends over 14 amino acids. V lost 6 bases and J lost 1, with 13 bases in between. The CDR3 spells CASTYREANTEAFF. DNA of the CDR3: TGTGCCAGCACCTACAGGGAGGCGAACACTGAAGCTTTCTTT. The full variable domain, with the rest looked up from reference TRBV9 and TRBJ1-1, is DSGVTQTPKHLITATGQRVTLRCSPRSGDLSVYWYQQSLDQGLQFLIQYYNGEERAKGNILERFSAQQFPDLHSELNLSSLELGDSALYFCASTYREANTEAFFGQGTRLTVV.

The chain employs TRBV5-4 and TRBJ2-7; the D gene is possibly TRBD1 (6 bases). The CDR3 is 14 residues long. V was clipped by 4 bases and J by 4 bases, with 15 bases between them. Germline V gives CDR1 SGHNT, CDR2 YYREEE (reference sequence). The CDR3 DNA reads TGTGCCAGCAGCCAACAGGGAAGAGGATACGAGCAGTACTTC. Its translation is CASSQQGRGYEQYF.

This clonotype was seen many times. V gene TRBV6-2 or TRBV6-3 combines with J gene TRBJ1-5; D not certain. Trimming took off 7 bases at V and 0 bases at J, with 10 bases between the two ends. The CDR3 totals 14 residues. Germline V gives CDR1 MNHEY, CDR2 SVGEGT. As DNA, the CDR3 is TGTGCCAGCACACGGGGATATAGCAATCAGCCCCAGCATTTT. Protein: CASTRGYSNQPQHF.

This clonotype was recorded once. This chain connects TRBV28 to TRBJ1-5; D is undetermined. The CDR3 loop spans 17 amino acids. Looked up from germline, CDR1 is MDHEN and CDR2 is SYDVKM. V was clipped by 6 bases and J by 4 bases, with 22 bases between them. CDR3 nucleotides: TGTGCCAGCAGGCGTCCTGGGATAGAAGCGGGGAATCAGCCCCAGCATTTT. Protein sequence: CASRRPGIEAGNQPQHF.

The table lists this clonotype with many counts. The chain recombines TRBV7-2 with TRBJ2-3; 9 nucleotides line up with TRBD2. CDR1 and CDR2 from the germline V gene are SGHTA and FQGNSA. This CDR3 is 15 amino acids long. Unmatched junction bases numbered 4, after V lost 5 bases and J lost 1 base. CDR3 protein: CASSIWTSGTDTQYF. The CDR3 DNA is TGTGCCAGCAGCATATGGACTAGCGGCACAGATACGCAGTATTTT.

This clonotype was seen at least ten times. The chain is built from TRBV7-3 and TRBJ2-2, with D hard to call. V lost 4 bases and J 5 bases, leaving 8 bases between the germline ends. The CDR3 consists of 13 residues. Per germline, CDR1 SGHTA and CDR2 FQGTGA. The CDR3 DNA follows: TGTGCCAGCAGCTCATCGATTACCGGGGAGCTGTTTTTT. This sequence encodes CASSSSITGELFF.

This clonotype was recorded at least ten times. V and J are TRBV6-8 and TRBJ2-4; 7 nucleotides match TRBD1. Germline CDR1 MNHGY, CDR2 SAAAGT. J gave up 0 bases and V 1 base, and 6 bases lay outside the gene matches. The CDR3 spans 17 residues. The CDR3 loop reads CASSYYTQGKAKNIQYF. The DNA for the CDR3 is TGTGCCAGCAGTTACTATACACAGGGGAAAGCCAAAAACATTCAGTACTTC.

This clonotype was counted ten times or more. The chain combines TRBV7-6 with TRBJ2-2; D unresolved. V was trimmed by 4 bases and J by 3 bases, leaving 3 bases between them. The CDR3 sequence is 12 residues long. Germline V CDR1 and CDR2: SGHVS, FNYEAQ. The CDR3, as DNA: TGTGCCAGCAGCTATTACACCGGGGAGCTGTTTTTT. Translation gives CASSYYTGELFF.

This clonotype was observed at least ten times. The genes are TRBV6-5 and TRBJ2-5; 10 bases are shared with TRBD1. This CDR3 has 16 amino acids. V trimming: 0 bases; J trimming: 5 bases; junction bases outside the gene matches: 6. CDR1 and CDR2 from the germline V gene are MNHEY and SVGAGI. CDR3 in DNA: TGTGCCAGCAGTTACTCCCCGGGACAGGGGTTGGAGACCCAGTACTTC. Its protein is CASSYSPGQGLETQYF.

The chain couples TRBV30 to TRBJ1-1; 8 nucleotides agree with TRBD1. The V segment lost 2 bases and the J segment 10 bases; nucleotides outside the gene matches: 6. The CDR3 is 12 residues long. Per the germline V gene, CDR1 is GTSNPN and CDR2 is SVGIG (reference sequence). DNA for the CDR3: TGTGCCTGGAGTCCGGACAGGGAGAGAGCTTTCTTT. It specifies CAWSPDRERAFF.

This clonotype was counted at least ten times. The chain links TRBV2 to TRBJ2-7; tentative D call: TRBD1 (5 bases). The CDR3 is 13 amino acids. Germline values: CDR1 SNHLY, CDR2 FYNNEI. V was pared by 1 base and J by 3 bases, with 7 bases between. CDR3 nucleotides: TGTGCCAGCAGTGAAGTACAGGTCTACGAGCAGTACTTC. It codes for CASSEVQVYEQYF.

The sample holds many counts of this clonotype. The chain combines TRBV7-9 with TRBJ1-1, with D possibly matching TRBD1 (5 bases). V shed 2 bases and J shed 7 bases, with 11 bases lying between them. The germline gives CDR1 SEHNR, CDR2 FQNEAQ (reference sequence). The CDR3 consists of 13 residues. CDR3 coding DNA: TGTGCCAGCAGCTTATGGGACGTCGATGAAGCTTTCTTT. Translation gives CASSLWDVDEAFF.

The chain links TRBV10-3 to TRBJ1-1; 7 nucleotides match TRBD1. Per germline, CDR1 ENHRY and CDR2 SYGVKD. The CDR3 has 16 amino acids. V dropped 0 bases and J dropped 4; count of bases not matched to a gene: 8. CDR3 DNA: TGTGCCATCAGTGAGTCCAGGACAGGAGGGAGCACTGAAGCTTTCTTT. Translated, it gives CAISESRTGGSTEAFF.

This clonotype was seen at least ten times. The CDR3 DNA is TGTGCCAGCTCACCACCGATAGGCATCACTGAAGCTTTCTTT. Its translation: CASSPPIGITEAFF. J is TRBJ1-1 and V is TRBV18; D not resolved. This CDR3 contains 14 residues. V shed 0 bases and J shed 4 bases, with 9 bases lying between them. Germline CDR1 reads KGHSH; CDR2 reads LQKENI.

This chain uses TRBV3-1 with TRBJ1-5; D is unresolved. The germline V gene has CDR1 LGHDT and CDR2 YNNKEL (reference sequence). V was trimmed by 1 base and J by 5 bases, leaving 9 bases between them. The CDR3 has 14 residues. The CDR3 reads CASSQGARDQPQHF. CDR3 bases: TGTGCCAGCAGCCAAGGGGCCCGGGATCAGCCCCAGCATTTT.

This clonotype was recorded at least ten times. One junction end disagrees with the germline gene, perhaps due to a read error. The chain links TRBV6-1 to TRBJ1-2; no clear D gene. Germline-derived CDR1 and CDR2 are MNHNS and SASEGT. The CDR3 is 11 residues long. CDR3 sequence (DNA): TGTGCCAGCAGTGAAGAGGGTAGTATTTGCTTC. Protein: CASSEEGSICF.

The chain couples TRBV3-1 to TRBJ1-6; D possibly corresponds to TRBD1 (6 bases). This CDR3 has 20 amino acids. The germline V and J ends were trimmed by 4 bases and 0 bases, with 22 bases remaining between them. Germline CDR1 LGHDT, CDR2 YNNKEL (reference sequence). The CDR3 here is CASSPKGGAGSFSYNSPLHF. As DNA, the CDR3 is TGTGCCAGCAGCCCAAAAGGGGGGGCCGGCAGCTTCTCCTATAATTCACCCCTCCACTTT.

V is TRBV4-2 and J is TRBJ2-5, with 7 bases that match TRBD2. V was clipped by 2 bases and J by 5 bases; unmatched bases: 2. This CDR3 has 13 residues. Germline lookup yields CDR1 LGHNA and CDR2 YNFKEQ. The CDR3 protein is CASSQTSAETQYF. The CDR3 DNA sequence: TGTGCCAGCAGCCAAACTAGCGCCGAGACCCAGTACTTC.